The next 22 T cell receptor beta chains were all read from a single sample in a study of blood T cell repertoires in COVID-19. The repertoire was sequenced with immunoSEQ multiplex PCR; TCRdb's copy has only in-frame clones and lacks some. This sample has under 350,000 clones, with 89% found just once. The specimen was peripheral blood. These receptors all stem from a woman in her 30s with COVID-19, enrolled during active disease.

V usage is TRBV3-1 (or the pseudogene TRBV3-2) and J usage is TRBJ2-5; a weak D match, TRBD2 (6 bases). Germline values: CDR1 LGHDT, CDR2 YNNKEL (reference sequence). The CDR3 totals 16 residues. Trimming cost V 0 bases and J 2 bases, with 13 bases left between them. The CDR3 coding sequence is TGTGCCAGCAGCCAAGATCGGCGGGGATGGCAAGAGACCCAGTACTTC. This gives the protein CASSQDRRGWQETQYF.

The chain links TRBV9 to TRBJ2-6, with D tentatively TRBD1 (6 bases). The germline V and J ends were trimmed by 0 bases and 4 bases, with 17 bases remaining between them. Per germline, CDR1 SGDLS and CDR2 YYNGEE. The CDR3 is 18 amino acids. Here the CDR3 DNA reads TGTGCCAGCAGCGTAGGGCCCCTCAGGGGTGGAGGGGCCAACGTCCTGACTTTC. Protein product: CASSVGPLRGGGANVLTF.

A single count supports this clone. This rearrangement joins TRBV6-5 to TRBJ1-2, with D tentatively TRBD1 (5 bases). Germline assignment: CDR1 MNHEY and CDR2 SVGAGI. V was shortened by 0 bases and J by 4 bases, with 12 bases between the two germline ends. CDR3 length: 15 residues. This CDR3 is CASSYSRSTAYGYTF. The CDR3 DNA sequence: TGTGCCAGCAGTTACTCGAGATCGACAGCCTATGGCTACACCTTC.

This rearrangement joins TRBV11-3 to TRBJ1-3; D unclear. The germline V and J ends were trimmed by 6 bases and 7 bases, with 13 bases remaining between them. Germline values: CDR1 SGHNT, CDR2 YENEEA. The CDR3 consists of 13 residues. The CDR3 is CASSPGGGNTIYF. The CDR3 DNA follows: TGTGCCAGCAGTCCGGGCGGCGGGAACACCATATATTTT.

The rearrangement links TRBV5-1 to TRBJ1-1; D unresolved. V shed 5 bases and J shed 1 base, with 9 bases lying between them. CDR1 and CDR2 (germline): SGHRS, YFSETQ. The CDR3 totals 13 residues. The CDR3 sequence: CASRSGPNTEAFF. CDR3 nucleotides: TGCGCCAGCAGGTCAGGCCCGAACACTGAAGCTTTCTTT.

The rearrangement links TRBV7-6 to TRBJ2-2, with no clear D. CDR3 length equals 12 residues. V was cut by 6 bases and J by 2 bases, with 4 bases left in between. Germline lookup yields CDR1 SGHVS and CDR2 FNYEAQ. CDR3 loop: CASRQNTGELFF. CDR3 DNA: TGTGCCAGCAGACAAAACACCGGGGAGCTGTTTTTT.

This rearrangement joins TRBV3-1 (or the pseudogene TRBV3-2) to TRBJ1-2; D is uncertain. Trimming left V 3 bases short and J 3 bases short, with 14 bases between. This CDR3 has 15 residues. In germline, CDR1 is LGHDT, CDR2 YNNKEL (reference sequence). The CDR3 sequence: CASSHYTGEYYGYTF. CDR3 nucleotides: TGTGCCAGCAGCCATTACACTGGGGAGTACTATGGCTACACCTTC.

CDR3 protein: CASSQDWATGDYTF. The CDR3, as DNA: TGTGCCAGCAGCCAAGATTGGGCCACAGGTGACTACACCTTC. The chain couples TRBV3-1 (or the pseudogene TRBV3-2) to TRBJ1-2, with a possible D match to TRBD1 (5 bases). There are 14 residues in the CDR3. Trimming took 0 bases from V and 10 from J, leaving 15 bases between them. In germline, CDR1 is LGHDT, CDR2 YNNKEL (reference sequence).

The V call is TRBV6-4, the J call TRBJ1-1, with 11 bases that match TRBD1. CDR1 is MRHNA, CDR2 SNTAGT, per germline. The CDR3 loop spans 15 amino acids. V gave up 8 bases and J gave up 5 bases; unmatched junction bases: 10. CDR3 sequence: CASLRTGGSNTEAFF. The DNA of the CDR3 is TGTGCCAGCCTACGGACAGGGGGCAGTAATACTGAAGCTTTCTTT.

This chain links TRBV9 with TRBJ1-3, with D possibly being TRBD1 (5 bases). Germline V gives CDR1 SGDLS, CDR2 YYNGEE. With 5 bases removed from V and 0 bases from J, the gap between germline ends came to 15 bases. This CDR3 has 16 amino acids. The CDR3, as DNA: TGTGCCAGCAGTAAACAAGGGGCGAGCTCTGGAAACACCATATATTTT. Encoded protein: CASSKQGASSGNTIYF.

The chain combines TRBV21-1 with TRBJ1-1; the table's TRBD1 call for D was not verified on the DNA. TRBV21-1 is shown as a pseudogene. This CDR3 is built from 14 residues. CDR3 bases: TGTGCCAGCAGCACACCGGGACAAAACACTGAAGCTTTCTTT. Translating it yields CASSTPGQNTEAFF.

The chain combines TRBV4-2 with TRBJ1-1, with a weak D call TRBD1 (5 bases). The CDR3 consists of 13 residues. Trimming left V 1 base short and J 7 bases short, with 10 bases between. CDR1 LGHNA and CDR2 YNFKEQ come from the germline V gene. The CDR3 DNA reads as TGTGCCAGCAGCCAAGGGAGGGGTCGTGAAGCTTTCTTT. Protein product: CASSQGRGREAFF.

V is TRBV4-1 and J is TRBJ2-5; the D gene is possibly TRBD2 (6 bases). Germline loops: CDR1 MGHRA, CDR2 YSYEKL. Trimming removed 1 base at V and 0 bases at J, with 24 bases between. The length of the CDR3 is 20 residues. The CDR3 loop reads CASSQGNPFGGWGDQETQYF. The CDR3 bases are TGCGCCAGCAGCCAAGGCAACCCCTTCGGAGGGTGGGGGGACCAAGAGACCCAGTACTTC.

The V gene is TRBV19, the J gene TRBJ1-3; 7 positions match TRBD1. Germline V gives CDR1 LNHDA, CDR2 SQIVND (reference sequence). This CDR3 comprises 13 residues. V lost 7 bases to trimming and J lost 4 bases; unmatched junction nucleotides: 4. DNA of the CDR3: TGTGCCAGTATGAGGGACAGAGGAAACACCATATATTTT. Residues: CASMRDRGNTIYF. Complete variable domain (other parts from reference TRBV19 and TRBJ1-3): DGGITQSPKYLFRKEGQNVTLSCEQNLNHDAMYWYRQDPGQGLRLIYYSQIVNDFQKGDIAEGYSVSREKKESFPLTVTSAQKNPTAFYLCASMRDRGNTIYFGEGSWLTVV.

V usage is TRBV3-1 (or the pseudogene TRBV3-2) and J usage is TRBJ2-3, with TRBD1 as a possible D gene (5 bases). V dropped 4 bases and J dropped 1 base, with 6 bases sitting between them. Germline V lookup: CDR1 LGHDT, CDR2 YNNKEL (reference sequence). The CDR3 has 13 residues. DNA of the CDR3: TGTGCCAGCAGCCTAGGGGGCACAGATACGCAGTATTTT. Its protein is CASSLGGTDTQYF.

CDR3 sequence: CASSLLGVGGGSQPQHF. As DNA, the CDR3 is TGTGCCAGCAGTTTATTAGGGGTCGGGGGGGGCAGTCAGCCCCAGCATTTT. The chain carries TRBV28 and TRBJ1-5; D perhaps matches TRBD1 (6 bases). V lost 1 base, J lost 6 bases, and 19 bases lay in between. Germline V gives CDR1 MDHEN, CDR2 SYDVKM. The CDR3 runs to 17 residues.

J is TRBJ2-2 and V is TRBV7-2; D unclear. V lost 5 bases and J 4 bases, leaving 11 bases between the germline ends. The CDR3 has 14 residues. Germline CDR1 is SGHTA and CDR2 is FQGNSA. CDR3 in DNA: TGTGCCAGCAGCCGCCTAGTTTCCACCGGGGAGCTGTTTTTT. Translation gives CASSRLVSTGELFF.

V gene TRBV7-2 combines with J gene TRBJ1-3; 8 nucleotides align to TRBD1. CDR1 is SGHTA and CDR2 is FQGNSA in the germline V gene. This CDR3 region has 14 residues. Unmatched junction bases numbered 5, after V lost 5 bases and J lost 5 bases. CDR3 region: CASSPGQGRNTIYF. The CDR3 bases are TGTGCCAGCAGCCCCGGACAGGGCCGAAACACCATATATTTT.

This CDR3 reads CASRTTVAMPTQYF. CDR3 DNA sequence: TGTGCCAGCAGGACGACAGTAGCTATGCCGACCCAGTACTTC. This chain links TRBV28 with TRBJ2-5; TRBD1 might be the D (5 bases). V was pared by 6 bases and J by 7 bases, with 18 bases between. Germline V gene sequence: CDR1 MDHEN, CDR2 SYDVKM. The CDR3 runs to 14 residues.

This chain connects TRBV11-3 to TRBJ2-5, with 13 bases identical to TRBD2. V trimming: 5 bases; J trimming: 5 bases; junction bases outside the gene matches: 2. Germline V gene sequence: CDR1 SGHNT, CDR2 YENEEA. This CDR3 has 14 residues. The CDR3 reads CASSPGLAGETQYF. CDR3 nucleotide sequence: TGTGCCAGCAGCCCGGGACTAGCGGGGGAGACCCAGTACTTC.

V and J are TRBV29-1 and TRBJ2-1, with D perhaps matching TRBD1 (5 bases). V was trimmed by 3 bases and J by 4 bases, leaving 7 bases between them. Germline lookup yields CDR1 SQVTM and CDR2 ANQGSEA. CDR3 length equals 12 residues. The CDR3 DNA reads TGCAGCGTTGAGACAGATTACAATGAGCAGTTCTTC. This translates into CSVETDYNEQFF.

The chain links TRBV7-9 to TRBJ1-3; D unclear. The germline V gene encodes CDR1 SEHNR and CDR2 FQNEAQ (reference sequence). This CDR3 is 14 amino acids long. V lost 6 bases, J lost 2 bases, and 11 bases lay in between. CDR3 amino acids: CASRSREAGNTIYF. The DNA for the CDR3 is TGTGCCAGCAGATCGAGGGAAGCTGGAAACACCATATATTTT. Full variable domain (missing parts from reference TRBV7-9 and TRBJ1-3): DTGVSQNPRHKITKRGQNVTFRCDPISEHNRLYWYRQTLGQGPEFLTYFQNEAQLEKSRLLSDRFSAERPKGSFSTLEIQRTEQGDSAMYLCASRSREAGNTIYFGEGSWLTVV.